This T cell receptor beta chain appears in the sequencing data of a study of blood T cell repertoires in COVID-19 (dated by TCRdb to 2020 to 2022). Concerning the study at large: The collaborator samples originated in the United States, Italy and Spain and spanned the acute and convalescent phases of COVID-19. The prospective study material was composed of cDNA or gDNA derived from T cells, B-cell-depleted T cells, or PBMCs. Subjects who had been exposed to COVID-19, were actively infected with it, or had recovered from it provided the deeply sampled blood TCRbeta repertoires that made up the dataset. The repertoires were made available in a free public database intended to serve as a resource for research on the immune response to SARS-CoV-2. The samples were drawn from the first 160 participants of the ongoing ImmuneRACE study and from 1,254 subjects provided by 6 global collaborators. Sample metadata almost always included a de-identified subject ID, COVID-19 status, age in years and sex. HLA class I and class II types, where available, came from metadata supplied by the sample provider rather than from assay-based typing.

As for this clone: The antigen this receptor binds is unknown. Within one base of it there is no much larger clone, and no base qualities were kept.

The CDR3 sequence holds 13 residues, the cysteine and phenylalanine included. The entry retains the CDR3 DNA only, 39 bases that are in frame from base 1. CDR1 is given as KGHDR and CDR2 as SFDVKD, both from the germline V gene. Cut back by 7 bases and 2 bases, the V and J ends lie 5 bases apart. Participants in the prospective study were enrolled through a virtual design, were aged roughly 18 to 100 years, and lived in some 24 United States geographic areas. To assign participants to cohorts, the prospective study relied on clinical history that participants themselves reported in a screening survey and a study questionnaire. Recovered participants in ImmuneRACE Cohort 3 were defined as having two consecutive negative NP/OP PCR tests, clearance from a healthcare professional, or resolution of symptoms. Each participant in the prospective study had whole blood, serum and a nasopharyngeal or oropharyngeal swab collected by mobile phlebotomists. Participants in the prospective study had the option to provide additional blood draws and questionnaires over an approximately 2-month period. Before DNA extraction, prospective study blood samples were shipped either frozen or at room temperature.

TCRbeta CDR3 regions were amplified from genomic DNA by means of the immunoSEQ Assay, a bias-controlled multiplex PCR. In the authors' own workflow: Nucleated cell counts per sample were estimated from amplification of reference gene primers within the assay. To quantify the absolute abundance of each unique TCRbeta CDR3 rearrangement, sequence reads were collapsed and filtered. For each sample, productive Simpson clonality was calculated as the square root of Simpson's diversity index over productive rearrangements. TCRdb mirrors the immuneACCESS table, restricted to in-frame sequences. Some clones are absent from its copies; in checked studies, under half trace to an unresolved V gene, and the reason for the others is unknown. The V and J calls and clone size are taken from that table; D and trimming were inferred from the DNA. Across this sample there are 200,000 to 250,000 clones, with roughly 84% seen only once. The top ten clones comprise approximately 6.6% of the sample.

On the study overall, not on this receptor specifically: The amount of clinical and demographic metadata varied by source and participant and was provided uncurated.

The receptor comes from a woman in her thirties or forties who had recovered from COVID-19. Material for sequencing was PBMCs or T cells enriched from blood (not recorded which). The rearranged chain carries TRBV24-1 and TRBJ1-6; there is no confident call for the D gene. At the DNA level, the sequence is TGTGCCACCAGCCAGACCTATAATTCACCCCTCCACTTT. It encodes CATSQTYNSPLHF.